This T cell receptor (beta chain) originates from a study of T cell repertoires in cytomegalovirus infection (dated by TCRdb to between 2019 and 2020). For the study in its entirety: Donor HLA type was relevant to the analysis, because carriage of CMV infection together with the matching HLA type was indicated by public TCR beta signatures. The paper's findings and limits, for the study overall: In both this cohort and an independent roughly 330-donor cohort, the cumulative frequency of public TCR beta family members distinguished carriers of CMV infection plus the relevant HLA type. The ex vivo response was dominated by HLA-C-restricted CMV-specific TCR beta clonotypes, and the single most frequent clonotype in two of eight donors was supplied by these HLA-C-restricted clonotypes.

The CDR3 numbers 14 residues from cysteine through phenylalanine. Only the CDR3 region is kept as DNA, spanning 42 bases read in frame from base 1. V has 5 bases trimmed and J has 5 bases trimmed; junction bases matching no gene number 7. The sequencer was an Illumina HiSeq 1500. TCRdb handled the public reads itself, with Q25 trimming in fastp and clone calling in MiXCR, and kept productive beta chains. Every entry covers one CDR3 protein and lists the most common genes and DNA from its rows. The sample table lists under 600,000 distinct CDR3 sequences, more than 15% of them with a count of one. Around 25% of the sample belongs to the ten largest clones. This clonotype was recorded many times. What this receptor recognizes is not known. No quality values exist for individual bases; no much larger clone is one base distant.

The sequence was collected from a human donor in good health (CMV status not recorded). Some clones in this sample may be carry-over from other donors' samples. The source material was CD8+ T cells from PBMCs. The V and J segments used are TRBV12-3 or TRBV12-4 and TRBJ2-7, with TRBD2 identical over 9 junction bases. The CDR3 sequence is CASSLGLAPHEQYF. In nucleotide form, the sequence is TGTGCCAGCAGTCTCGGACTAGCGCCCCACGAGCAGTACTTC.